Listed below are T cell receptor beta chains from one sample, sequenced in a study of T cell responses to AZD1222 COVID-19 vaccine. Method: immunoSEQ multiplex PCR; TCRdb's copy keeps in-frame clones and lacks some. The sample lists about 140,000 clones, around 90% occurring once. The sample here was peripheral blood, taken 28 days after the second AZD1222 dose. Every receptor here comes from an adult who received the AZD1222 COVID-19 vaccine. The CDR3 runs from the conserved cysteine through the conserved F or W. D genes are given only for firm matches. A clone size is listed for some rows: how often the clone was seen (once, few, many), or a class if it is expanded.

CDR3 protein,CDR3 DNA,clone size,D gene,V gene,J gene
CASSEGYYEQYF,TGTGCCAGCAGTGAAGGGTACTACGAGCAGTACTTC,NA,NA,TRBV6-1,TRBJ2-7
CASSPTFTAGGHEQFF,TGTGCCAGTAGTCCCACGTTTACAGCGGGAGGTCATGAGCAGTTCTTC,NA,TRBD2,TRBV19,TRBJ2-1
CATSREGTSNTGELFF,TGTGCCACCAGCAGAGAAGGAACATCGAACACCGGGGAGCTGTTTTTT,NA,NA,TRBV15,TRBJ2-2
CASSSHGTGDTGELFF,TGTGCCAGCAGTTCGCACGGGACAGGGGACACCGGGGAGCTGTTTTTT,NA,TRBD1,TRBV6-6,TRBJ2-2
CASSSAGQGHSPEAFF,TGTGCCAGCAGTTCCGCGGGACAGGGGCACTCGCCTGAAGCTTTCTTT,NA,TRBD1,TRBV6-5,TRBJ1-1
CASSYRGENSPLHF,TGTGCCAGTAGTTATCGGGGAGAGAATTCACCCCTCCACTTT,NA,NA,TRBV19,TRBJ1-6
CASSQESRVLDTEAFF,TGTGCCAGCAGCCAAGAATCCAGGGTATTAGACACTGAAGCTTTCTTT,NA,NA,TRBV4-2,TRBJ1-1
CSVEVGNTEAFF,TGCAGCGTTGAAGTCGGGAACACTGAAGCTTTCTTT,medium-sized,NA,TRBV29-1,TRBJ1-1
CASTTGSSNEKLFF,TGTGCCAGTACGACTGGCTCTTCTAATGAAAAACTGTTTTTT,NA,NA,TRBV19,TRBJ1-4
CASSPTGSTEAFF,TGTGCCAGTAGTCCTACAGGGAGCACTGAAGCTTTCTTT,NA,NA,TRBV19,TRBJ1-1
CASSRQVVQSEQYF,TGTGCCAGCAGTCGGCAGGTCGTCCAATCCGAGCAGTACTTC,few,NA,TRBV27,TRBJ2-7
CASSLGLSYEQYF,TGTGCCAGCAGCCTGGGACTCTCCTACGAGCAGTACTTC,NA,NA,TRBV12-3/TRBV12-4,TRBJ2-7
CASTMTSGGTDTQYF,TGTGCCAGCACGATGACTAGCGGGGGCACAGATACGCAGTATTTT,NA,TRBD2,TRBV6-5,TRBJ2-3
CASSMYGGLPYEQYF,TGTGCCAGTAGTATGTACGGGGGGCTACCCTACGAGCAGTACTTC,NA,NA,TRBV19,TRBJ2-7
CASGLMDREAFF,TGTGCTAGTGGTTTGATGGACAGGGAAGCTTTCTTT,NA,TRBD1,TRBV12-5,TRBJ1-1
CATSDLGEEAFF,TGTGCCACCAGTGATTTGGGAGAGGAAGCTTTCTTT,NA,NA,TRBV24-1,TRBJ1-1
CASSLEARDYGYTF,TGTGCCAGCAGCTTAGAGGCAAGGGACTATGGCTACACCTTC,few,NA,TRBV7-2,TRBJ1-2
CAISERDTNYGYTF,TGTGCCATCAGTGAGCGGGACACTAACTATGGCTACACCTTC,NA,NA,TRBV10-3,TRBJ1-2
CASSSSLDGDEKLFF,TGTGCCAGCAGCTCCAGTTTGGACGGGGACGAAAAACTGTTTTTT,NA,NA,TRBV7-9,TRBJ1-4
CSVGVLPYEQYF,TGCAGCGTTGGAGTCCTCCCCTACGAGCAGTACTTC,NA,NA,TRBV29-1,TRBJ2-7
CASSQENPGTGNSPLHF,TGCGCCAGCAGCCAAGAGAACCCCGGGACAGGCAATTCACCCCTCCACTTT,NA,TRBD1,TRBV4-1,TRBJ1-6
CASSRTGLEQYF,TGTGCCAGCAGCAGAACAGGGCTCGAGCAGTACTTC,NA,NA,TRBV6-6,TRBJ2-7
CSARGGGEQYF,TGCAGTGCTAGAGGGGGCGGAGAGCAGTACTTC,NA,NA,TRBV20-1,TRBJ2-7
CASSVAGGEGLADNNEQFF,TGTGCCAGCAGCGTAGCAGGGGGGGAGGGACTAGCGGATAACAATGAGCAGTTCTTC,NA,TRBD2,TRBV9,TRBJ2-1
CASSFDGYSNQPQHF,TGCGCCAGCAGCTTTGACGGGTATAGCAATCAGCCCCAGCATTTT,NA,NA,TRBV5-1,TRBJ1-5